The subject of this entry is one T cell receptor beta chain. Germline values: CDR1 MNHEY, CDR2 SVGAGI. With 6 bases removed from V and 3 bases from J, the gap between germline ends came to 15 bases. The CDR3 contains 14 residues. These data belong to a study of blood T cell repertoires in COVID-19. At the level of the study: Acute and convalescent COVID-19 specimens originated in the United States, Italy and Spain. PBMCs, B-cell-depleted T cells, or T cells provided the cDNA or gDNA that made up the material.

As handled by the study authors: Counts of nucleated cells, estimated from reference gene primer amplification, were obtained. The method was immunoSEQ multiplex PCR; TCRdb's version includes in-frame clones alone and lacks a portion of them. V and J calls and clone size follow that table, whereas D and trimming were derived from the DNA. In the table there are about 410,000 clones, around 91% of which are singletons. Seattle-derived patients entered the study during active infection and were followed longitudinally. The sequence derives from a woman aged 40-49 years with COVID-19, enrolled during active disease. The rearrangement uses TRBV6-5 and TRBJ2-7, with D possibly TRBD1 on 5 matching bases. Sequences were obtained from peripheral blood. The CDR3 loop is CASSKDSFNYEQYF. The CDR3, as DNA: TGTGCCAGCAGCAAAGACAGCTTCAACTACGAGCAGTACTTC.